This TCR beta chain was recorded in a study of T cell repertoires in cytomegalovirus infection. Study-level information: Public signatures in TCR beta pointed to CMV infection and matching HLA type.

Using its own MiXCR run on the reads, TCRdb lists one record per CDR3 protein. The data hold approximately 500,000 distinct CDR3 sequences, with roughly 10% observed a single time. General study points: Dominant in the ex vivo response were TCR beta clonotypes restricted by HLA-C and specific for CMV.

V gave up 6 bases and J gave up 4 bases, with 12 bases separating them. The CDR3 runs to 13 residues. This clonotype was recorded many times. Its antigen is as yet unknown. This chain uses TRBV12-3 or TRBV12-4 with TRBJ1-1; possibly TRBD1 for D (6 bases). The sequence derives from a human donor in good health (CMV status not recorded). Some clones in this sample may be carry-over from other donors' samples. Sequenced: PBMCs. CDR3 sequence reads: CASSKQGFTEAFF. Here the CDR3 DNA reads TGTGCCAGCAGCAAACAGGGTTTCACTGAAGCTTTCTTT.